This T cell receptor beta chain was identified in a study of blood T cell repertoires in COVID-19. Study context: There were acute and convalescent COVID-19 samples, and they came from the United States, Italy and Spain.

Original analysis: Cell counts per sample came from amplifying reference gene primers. Produced via immunoSEQ multiplex PCR; TCRdb's table is partial and in-frame only. D and trimming come from the DNA, and the V and J calls and clone size come from that table. The repertoire holds 120,000 to 150,000 clones, with 87% as singletons. The CDR3 covers 17 residues. Germline V gene data show CDR1 as LGHNA and CDR2 as YSLEER. The V and J ends lost 0 bases and 4 bases respectively, with 17 bases between them. Sequencing was performed on peripheral blood. The clonotype originates from a woman between 50 and 59 years old with active or convalescent COVID-19. The rearrangement links TRBV4-3 to TRBJ2-3, with no clear D. The DNA of the CDR3 is TGCGCCAGCAGCCAAGATTGGCTAGTAGGTCACCCAGATACGCAGTATTTT. Amino acids: CASSQDWLVGHPDTQYF.